This is a list of T cell receptor beta chains from one sample in a study of blood T cell repertoires in COVID-19. Data came from immunoSEQ multiplex PCR; TCRdb stores just in-frame clones and leaves some out. Among about 130,000 clones listed, approximately 78% were seen once. Sequencing was performed on PBMCs or T cells enriched from blood (not recorded which). The source is a woman aged 50 to 60 who had recovered from COVID-19. The CDR3 runs from the conserved cysteine through the conserved F or W. The D gene is left open where the match is weak. Clone size, where shown, is once, few, many, or a class for clones that have expanded.

size	V	J	D	CDR3	DNA
NA	TRBV7-9	TRBJ2-1	NA	CASTLTRGFNEQFF	TGTGCCAGCACCCTAACTCGGGGATTCAATGAGCAGTTCTTC
few	TRBV14	TRBJ2-3	NA	CASSQDWGVTDTQYF	TGTGCCAGCAGCCAAGACTGGGGCGTCACAGATACGCAGTATTTT
NA	TRBV19	TRBJ1-3	NA	CASSIGTSGNTIYF	TGTGCCAGTAGTATCGGGACATCTGGAAACACCATATATTTT
NA	TRBV7-6	TRBJ1-1	NA	CASSLEPRFGPEAFF	TGTGCCAGCAGCTTAGAGCCCCGTTTTGGTCCCGAAGCTTTCTTT
NA	TRBV18	TRBJ1-2	NA	CASSPPLYTTGKAYGYTF	TGTGCCAGCTCACCACCCCTCTACACGACCGGGAAGGCGTATGGCTACACCTTC
few	TRBV11-2	TRBJ1-6	NA	CASNFQGLDSPLHF	TGTGCCAGCAACTTCCAGGGGTTGGATTCACCCCTCCACTTT
NA	TRBV19	TRBJ2-3	NA	CASKDSFTDTQYF	TGTGCCAGCAAGGACAGTTTCACAGATACGCAGTATTTT
few	TRBV7-2	TRBJ2-5	TRBD1	CASSSRGRETQYF	TGTGCCAGCAGCTCCAGGGGGCGAGAGACCCAGTACTTC
NA	TRBV3-1/TRBV3-2	TRBJ1-2	NA	CASSQELGGGYTF	TGTGCCAGCAGCCAAGAATTAGGGGGAGGCTACACCTTC
NA	TRBV15	TRBJ2-7	NA	CATSRDQNSYEQYF	TGTGCCACCAGCAGAGATCAGAACAGCTACGAGCAGTACTTC
once	TRBV6-1	TRBJ1-5	TRBD1	CASSEALTGGGQPQHF	TGTGCCAGCAGTGAAGCCCTGACAGGGGGCGGGCAGCCCCAGCATTTT
NA	TRBV9	TRBJ2-1	TRBD1	CASTAYRDSYNEQFF	TGTGCCAGCACCGCGTACCGGGACAGCTACAATGAGCAGTTCTTC
NA	TRBV14	TRBJ1-2	NA	CASPGGGQGGYTF	TGTGCCAGCCCCGGCGGGGGGCAGGGTGGCTACACCTTC
NA	TRBV11-3	TRBJ2-3	NA	CASSLGRSTDTQYF	TGTGCCAGCAGCTTAGGCAGAAGCACAGATACGCAGTATTTT
NA	TRBV9	TRBJ2-1	NA	CASSAEGGTYNEQFF	TGTGCCAGCAGCGCGGAGGGAGGAACCTACAATGAGCAGTTCTTC
NA	TRBV6-5	TRBJ1-2	NA	CASSYSGHYNYGYTF	TGTGCCAGCAGTTACTCGGGACACTATAACTATGGCTACACCTTC
NA	TRBV28	TRBJ1-4	TRBD1	CASSPGQVSTNEKLFF	TGTGCCAGCAGTCCGGGACAGGTTTCCACTAATGAAAAACTGTTTTTT
NA	TRBV18	TRBJ1-5	NA	CASSRSATGSGDQPQHF	TGTGCCAGCTCACGATCGGCCACGGGGTCGGGGGATCAGCCCCAGCATTTT
NA	TRBV14	TRBJ2-7	NA	CASSLKETGPYEQYF	TGTGCCAGCAGCCTAAAGGAGACCGGCCCCTACGAGCAGTACTTC
NA	TRBV5-1	TRBJ2-5	TRBD2	CASSPGLAEETQYF	TGCGCCAGCAGCCCTGGACTAGCCGAAGAGACCCAGTACTTC
few	TRBV5-1	TRBJ2-1	TRBD2	CASSSLAGGHNEQFF	TGCGCCAGCAGCTCTTTAGCGGGGGGCCACAATGAGCAGTTCTTC
NA	TRBV28	TRBJ1-6	TRBD1	CASSPGQGTTLHF	TGTGCCAGCAGTCCCGGACAGGGAACCACCCTCCACTTT
once	TRBV28	TRBJ1-2	NA	CASKGPGTGVNGYTF	TGTGCCAGCAAGGGACCCGGGACGGGGGTGAACGGCTACACCTTC
few	TRBV7-3	TRBJ2-1	TRBD1	CASSKGTGYYNEQFF	TGTGCCAGCAGTAAGGGGACAGGGTATTACAATGAGCAGTTCTTC
few	TRBV27	TRBJ1-4	TRBD1	CASSLGYGQVNEKLFF	TGTGCCAGCAGTTTAGGATACGGACAGGTTAATGAAAAACTGTTTTTT
NA	TRBV29-1	TRBJ1-5	NA	CSVLQYGEPQHF	TGCAGCGTTCTCCAGTACGGGGAGCCCCAGCATTTT
NA	TRBV5-4	TRBJ1-4	NA	CASSLGGATNEKLFF	TGTGCCAGCAGCCTAGGTGGTGCAACTAATGAAAAACTGTTTTTT
NA	TRBV7-8	TRBJ1-3	TRBD1	CASSLSRDRAGNTIYF	TGTGCCAGCAGCTTATCCCGGGACAGGGCTGGAAACACCATATATTTT
NA	TRBV7-9	TRBJ1-2	NA	CASSLGTAYGYTF	TGTGCCAGCAGCTTAGGGACAGCATATGGCTACACCTTC
NA	TRBV2	TRBJ1-6	NA	CASSERSPGSPLHF	TGTGCCAGCAGTGAGCGGTCACCGGGATCACCCCTCCACTTT
NA	TRBV28	TRBJ1-1	TRBD1	CASSPDRGQPEAFF	TGTGCCAGCAGTCCGGACAGGGGGCAACCTGAAGCTTTCTTT